This is a list of T cell receptor beta chains from one sample in a study of blood T cell repertoires in COVID-19. Profiling relied on immunoSEQ multiplex PCR, and the TCRdb table lists in-frame clones only, not all of them. The table includes about 220,000 clones, about four fifths detected once. Material: peripheral blood. The receptors stem from a woman of 80 years or more with acute or convalescent COVID-19. The CDR3 runs from the conserved cysteine through the conserved F or W.

J gene: TRBJ2-5; V gene: TRBV5-1; CDR3 protein: CASSLPNGTSGGAWETQYF
J gene: TRBJ2-7; V gene: TRBV18; CDR3 protein: CASRPGGAAYEQYF
J gene: TRBJ2-5; V gene: TRBV12-3/TRBV12-4; CDR3 protein: CASSQILAGAQYF
J gene: TRBJ2-2; V gene: TRBV2; CDR3 protein: CASTFGGSGELFF
J gene: TRBJ1-2; V gene: TRBV6-5; CDR3 protein: CASSRDRGFYGYTF
J gene: TRBJ2-2; V gene: TRBV6-5; CDR3 protein: CASSYIAAGELFF
J gene: TRBJ2-7; V gene: TRBV18; CDR3 protein: CASSPLDSYEQYF
J gene: TRBJ1-1; V gene: TRBV7-3; CDR3 protein: CASSLNGVVMNTEAFF
J gene: TRBJ1-1; V gene: TRBV21-1; CDR3 protein: CASSPRDRGKAFF
J gene: TRBJ2-6; V gene: TRBV10-3; CDR3 protein: CAIRPGQGLKGANVLTF
J gene: TRBJ1-2; V gene: TRBV6-5; CDR3 protein: CASSYSDRGHGGYTF
J gene: TRBJ2-2; V gene: TRBV11-3; CDR3 protein: CASSTRTGGDTGELFF
J gene: TRBJ2-1; V gene: TRBV28; CDR3 protein: CASSYAGAYNEQFF
J gene: TRBJ2-1; V gene: TRBV7-9; CDR3 protein: CASSSTGTDYNEQFF
J gene: TRBJ1-1; V gene: TRBV5-1; CDR3 protein: CASSLLGADTEAFF
J gene: TRBJ1-3; V gene: TRBV5-8; CDR3 protein: CASSLGRSSGNTIYF
J gene: TRBJ1-1; V gene: TRBV19; CDR3 protein: CASSPGHGVGTEAFF
J gene: TRBJ2-7; V gene: TRBV3-1/TRBV3-2; CDR3 protein: CASSLYYEQYF
J gene: TRBJ1-5; V gene: TRBV7-8; CDR3 protein: CASSSPGDNQPQHF
J gene: TRBJ1-2; V gene: TRBV14; CDR3 protein: CASSQGITSGYGYTF
J gene: TRBJ1-2; V gene: TRBV6-5; CDR3 protein: CASSYSGTGEYGYTF
J gene: TRBJ2-6; V gene: TRBV6-1; CDR3 protein: CASSEVPSGANVLTF
J gene: TRBJ1-2; V gene: TRBV6-6; CDR3 protein: CASSYSGGGPSYGYTF
J gene: TRBJ2-3; V gene: TRBV10-3; CDR3 protein: CAISESEGGVDTQYF
J gene: TRBJ2-7; V gene: TRBV7-3; CDR3 protein: CASSLRAGEQYF
J gene: TRBJ2-5; V gene: TRBV19; CDR3 protein: CASRSQGTPGDQYF
J gene: TRBJ2-2; V gene: TRBV10-3; CDR3 protein: CAIRPGQGNTGELFF
J gene: TRBJ2-5; V gene: TRBV19; CDR3 protein: CASSIGGETQYF
J gene: TRBJ1-2; V gene: TRBV7-9; CDR3 protein: CASSPGQRSGYTF
J gene: TRBJ1-4; V gene: TRBV28; CDR3 protein: CASIPAPGQTNEKLFF
J gene: TRBJ2-1; V gene: TRBV5-1; CDR3 protein: CASSFYSGGGPTEQFF
J gene: TRBJ1-1; V gene: TRBV5-4; CDR3 protein: CASSLDRAVEAFF
J gene: TRBJ2-3; V gene: TRBV18; CDR3 protein: CASSPAASTDTQYF
J gene: TRBJ1-2; V gene: TRBV19; CDR3 protein: CASSIEPLRRAGGYTF
J gene: TRBJ1-4; V gene: TRBV9; CDR3 protein: CASSNSWTNEKLFF
J gene: TRBJ2-1; V gene: TRBV28; CDR3 protein: CASSQTTFTGPRAYNEQFF